The 24 T cell receptor beta chains below come from one sample, sequenced in a study of response to subunit inactivated influenza vaccine. TCRdb itself ran the RT-PCR reads through MiXCR, one entry per CDR3 protein. The repertoire holds hundreds of thousands of distinct CDR3 sequences, with 13% to 15% as singletons. The specimen comprised PBMCs from blood, sampled around 14 days before vaccination. Receptor source: a man aged 45-65 years who received an inactivated influenza vaccine.

Many counts were recorded for this clonotype. This chain connects TRBV18 to TRBJ2-1, with 8 bases fitting TRBD2. The length of the CDR3 is 13 residues. Germline V CDR1 and CDR2: KGHSH, LQKENI. V was pared by 9 bases and J by 2 bases, with 3 bases of the junction left unmatched. The CDR3 sequence is CASSGNPYNEQFF. The CDR3 nucleotides are TGTGCCAGTAGCGGGAATCCCTACAATGAGCAGTTCTTC. Complete variable domain (other parts from reference TRBV18 and TRBJ2-1): NAGVMQNPRHLVRRRGQEARLRCSPMKGHSHVYWYRQLPEEGLKFMVYLQKENIIDESGMPKERFSAEFPKEGPSILRIQQVVRGDSAAYFCASSGNPYNEQFFGPGTRLTVL.

The rearrangement joins TRBV29-1 to TRBJ2-7; D may be TRBD1 (6 bases). Germline V CDR1 and CDR2: SQVTM, ANQGSEA. V was trimmed by 2 bases and J by 6 bases, leaving 17 bases between them. The CDR3 contains 14 residues. CDR3 residues: CSVELRGRLTEQYF. The CDR3 DNA sequence: TGCAGCGTTGAACTCAGGGGACGTCTTACCGAGCAGTACTTC.

This chain uses TRBV9 with TRBJ2-5; 8 nucleotides match TRBD2. Germline assignment: CDR1 SGDLS and CDR2 YYNGEE. The CDR3 totals 15 residues. V lost 4 bases, J lost 5 bases, and 10 bases stayed unmatched. Here the CDR3 DNA reads TGTGCCAGCAGCTTTGCGGGAGGCCCGAGGGAGACCCAGTACTTC. Protein product: CASSFAGGPRETQYF.

This chain joins TRBV11-2 and TRBJ2-3, with TRBD2 identical over 11 bases. Germline V gene data show CDR1 as SGHAT and CDR2 as FQNNGV. The CDR3 is 18 amino acids. V lost 3 bases to trimming and J lost 6 bases; unmatched junction nucleotides: 14. CDR3 loop: CASSFSSGRALPGDTQYF. For the CDR3, the DNA is TGTGCCAGCAGCTTTAGTAGCGGGAGGGCCTTACCCGGGGATACGCAGTATTTT. Supplemented by reference TRBV11-2 and TRBJ2-3, the full variable domain reads EAGVAQSPRYKIIEKRQSVAFWCNPISGHATLYWYQQILGQGPKLLIQFQNNGVVDDSQLPKDRFSAERLKGVDSTLKIQPAKLEDSAVYLCASSFSSGRALPGDTQYFGPGTRLTVL.

This clonotype was observed many times. The CDR3 loop is CASSYYGTSTDTQYF. The CDR3 DNA follows: TGTGCCAGCAGTTACTACGGGACTAGCACAGATACGCAGTATTTT. This chain joins TRBV6-5 and TRBJ2-3; TRBD2 might be the D (6 bases). The CDR3 has 15 residues. Germline V lookup: CDR1 MNHEY, CDR2 SVGAGI. V was pared by 1 base and J by 0 bases, with 8 bases between.

Many counts were recorded for this clonotype. The chain has TRBV10-3 and TRBJ2-7; 11 positions agree with TRBD1. The V gene's germline CDR1 is ENHRY and CDR2 SYGVKD. This CDR3 region has 12 residues. The ends lost 11 bases at V and 4 bases at J; junction bases unmatched: 4. Here the CDR3 reads CAVGTGGYEQYF. Written as DNA, the CDR3 is TGTGCCGTAGGGACAGGGGGGTACGAGCAGTACTTC.

There are a few counts of this clonotype. The chain uses TRBV6-1 and TRBJ2-7; D uncertain. This CDR3 spans 10 amino acids. V was shortened by 3 bases and J by 11 bases, with 8 bases between the two germline ends. Germline V gene data show CDR1 as MNHNS and CDR2 as SASEGT. The CDR3 nucleotides read TGTGCCAGCAGTGACGGAAGGAAGTACTTC. Encoded protein: CASSDGRKYF.

In its sample, this clonotype was seen a few times. J is TRBJ2-2 and V is TRBV4-1, with D possibly TRBD2 on 6 matching bases. The CDR3 runs 15 residues. The V gene lost 2 bases and the J gene lost 2 bases, with 9 bases spanning the gap. Looked up from germline, CDR1 is MGHRA and CDR2 is YSYEKL. The CDR3 spells CASSQLGGNTGELFF. The DNA for the CDR3 is TGCGCCAGCAGCCAATTGGGGGGTAACACCGGGGAGCTGTTTTTT.

The rearrangement uses TRBV29-1 and TRBJ2-1; D is perhaps TRBD1 (6 bases). CDR1 and CDR2 (germline): SQVTM, ANQGSEA. CDR3 length: 11 residues. Deletions cut 5 bases from V and 6 bases from J, with 8 bases between. The CDR3 DNA is TGCAGCGTTCAGGGGCCCAATGAGCAGTTCTTC. Translating it yields CSVQGPNEQFF.

This CDR3 is CASNSQQDSNQPQHF. For the CDR3, the DNA is TGTGCCAGCAACTCCCAACAGGATAGCAATCAGCCCCAGCATTTT. The gene calls are TRBV28 and TRBJ1-5; the D gene is possibly TRBD1 (5 bases). CDR3 length: 15 residues. Between the trimmed V and J ends, which lost 7 bases and 0 bases, there was a span of 13 bases. Germline V CDR1 and CDR2: MDHEN, SYDVKM.

The chain has TRBV20-1 and TRBJ2-3, with D perhaps assigned TRBD1 or TRBD2 (6 bases each). The CDR3 has 15 amino acids. Germline V gene lookup returns CDR1 DFQATT and CDR2 SNEGSKA (reference sequence). V dropped 0 bases and J dropped 6 bases, with 16 bases sitting between them. CDR3 in amino acids: CSARDGGLSGDTQYF. The CDR3 bases are TGCAGTGCTAGAGATGGGGGGCTTTCCGGGGATACGCAGTATTTT.

This clonotype was seen a single time. The V and J genes are TRBV4-3 and TRBJ2-1; D might be TRBD2 (6 bases). Per the germline V gene, CDR1 is LGHNA and CDR2 is YSLEER. There are 17 residues in the CDR3. The V and J ends lost 2 bases and 0 bases respectively, with 14 bases between them. CDR3: CASSQLPDYSSYNEQFF. The CDR3 DNA reads TGCGCCAGCAGCCAACTGCCGGACTACAGCTCCTACAATGAGCAGTTCTTC.

The chain links TRBV5-8 to TRBJ1-3, with a possible D match to TRBD1 (6 bases). The CDR3 runs 17 residues. The germline CDR1 and CDR2 sequences are SGHTS and YDEGEE. V lost 6 bases and J 0 bases, leaving 19 bases between the germline ends. In DNA form, the CDR3 reads TGTGCCAGCACCTCGGGGGCGCGAATGGTCTCTGGAAACACCATATATTTT. Protein product: CASTSGARMVSGNTIYF.

The CDR3 loop is CASSVDARSRELFF. The DNA for the CDR3 is TGTGCCAGCAGCGTAGATGCCAGAAGCCGGGAGCTGTTTTTT. This chain connects TRBV9 to TRBJ2-2; D remains unclear. This CDR3 spans 14 amino acids. Germline lookup yields CDR1 SGDLS and CDR2 YYNGEE. V was clipped by 0 bases and J by 9 bases, with 12 bases between them. Supplemented by reference TRBV9 and TRBJ2-2, the full variable domain reads DSGVTQTPKHLITATGQRVTLRCSPRSGDLSVYWYQQSLDQGLQFLIQYYNGEERAKGNILERFSAQQFPDLHSELNLSSLELGDSALYFCASSVDARSRELFFGEGSRLTVL.

The rearrangement joins TRBV12-3 or TRBV12-4 to TRBJ2-5; D call uncertain. This CDR3 has 14 amino acids. With 1 base removed from V and 5 bases from J, the gap between germline ends came to 11 bases. The CDR3 is CASSLGANSETQYF. DNA of the CDR3: TGTGCCAGCAGTTTAGGAGCCAATAGCGAGACCCAGTACTTC.

The chain has TRBV2 and TRBJ2-5; D unclear. V lost 7 bases, J lost 5 bases, and 14 bases lay in between. This CDR3 is 13 amino acids long. Germline V gene data show CDR1 as SNHLY and CDR2 as FYNNEI. The CDR3 spells CASTRTSFETQYF. The CDR3 DNA reads TGTGCCAGCACTCGAACCAGTTTCGAGACCCAGTACTTC.

This chain uses TRBV4-3 with TRBJ2-7; the match to TRBD1 covers 12 bases. The germline V gene encodes CDR1 LGHNA and CDR2 YSLEER. V was pared by 1 base and J by 6 bases, with 1 base of the junction left unmatched. CDR3 length equals 14 residues. CDR3 region: CASSQGDRGREQYF. DNA for the CDR3: TGCGCCAGCAGCCAAGGGGACAGGGGGCGCGAGCAGTACTTC.

This rearrangement joins TRBV11-2 to TRBJ2-2; 9 bases are shared with TRBD1. J was trimmed by 7 bases and V by 4 bases; bases with no gene match: 7. CDR3 length: 15 residues. Germline values: CDR1 SGHAT, CDR2 FQNNGV. DNA of the CDR3: TGTGCCAGCAGCTCCTTAGGACAGGGGATCGGGGAGCTGTTTTTT. Translating it yields CASSSLGQGIGELFF.

The gene calls are TRBV7-9 and TRBJ1-3; D is uncertain. Germline V gene data show CDR1 as SEHNR and CDR2 as FQNEAQ (reference sequence). The ends were cut back, 1 base at V and 4 bases at J, with 14 bases in the middle. The CDR3 consists of 16 residues. The CDR3 DNA follows: TGTGCCAGCAGCTTAGAAGTCAGAGCTTTCGGAAACACCATATATTTT. Protein sequence: CASSLEVRAFGNTIYF.

This clonotype has more than one count but fewer than ten. The rearrangement joins TRBV4-3 to TRBJ2-7; D uncertain. Germline assignment: CDR1 LGHNA and CDR2 YSLEER. CDR3 size: 15 residues. The V and J ends lost 1 base and 4 bases respectively, with 14 bases between them. In nucleotides, the CDR3 is TGCGCCAGCAGCCAAGCTCGTTCTGAATTGTACGAGCAGTACTTC. It encodes CASSQARSELYEQYF.

CDR3 bases: TGTGCCAGCAGCTGGGGACAGGGGTATTCACCCCTCCACTTT. Translating it yields CASSWGQGYSPLHF. The rearrangement joins TRBV7-2 to TRBJ1-6, with 10 bases lining up with TRBD1. The trim removed 4 bases at V and 8 bases at J, leaving 2 bases unmatched. The CDR3 loop spans 14 amino acids. CDR1 is SGHTA and CDR2 is FQGNSA in the germline V gene.

In this sample, this clonotype turned up a few times. The J gene is TRBJ2-1, the V gene TRBV29-1; a possible D gene is TRBD1 (6 bases). CDR3 length: 14 amino acids. V dropped 4 bases and J dropped 9 bases, with 19 bases sitting between them. Germline V gene lookup returns CDR1 SQVTM and CDR2 ANQGSEA. The CDR3 sequence: CSVGTAQGVGEQFF. The CDR3 DNA reads TGCAGCGTTGGGACAGCGCAAGGTGTCGGTGAGCAGTTCTTC.

The genes are TRBV28 and TRBJ2-7; D is perhaps TRBD2 (5 bases). Germline CDR1 reads MDHEN; CDR2 reads SYDVKM. The V gene lost 2 bases and the J gene lost 0 bases, with 11 bases spanning the gap. CDR3 length: 15 residues. CDR3 in amino acids: CASSLEGESSYEQYF. The CDR3 DNA follows: TGTGCCAGCAGTTTAGAGGGAGAATCCTCCTACGAGCAGTACTTC.

The J gene is TRBJ2-2, the V gene TRBV28; D not resolved. The CDR3 extends over 15 amino acids. The ends were cut back, 5 bases at V and 4 bases at J, with 14 bases in the middle. Germline values: CDR1 MDHEN, CDR2 SYDVKM. DNA of the CDR3: TGTGCCAGCAGTCCTCCGGGCCCTCCCACCGGGGAGCTGTTTTTT. Protein sequence: CASSPPGPPTGELFF.